This T cell receptor beta chain was obtained from a study of tumor-infiltrating lymphocytes in primary liver carcinoma. Starting from 500 ng of total RNA, TCR beta cDNA was produced with a primer in the constant region. Three rounds of nested multiplex PCR with slightly modified ARM-PCR produced TCR beta libraries. A C-beta reverse primer was combined with TRBV1-TRBV30 forward primers in the first two PCR rounds, and each round had 10 cycles. MiXCR was run by TCRdb on the multiplex PCR reads, yielding one entry per CDR3 protein. The data contain approximately 110,000 distinct CDR3 sequences, 82% of them singletons. Study-wide results and caveats: It was observed that only about 7.5-25% of the top clones appeared in every one of the five tumor regions. Overlap in tumor-adjacent and tumor-blood pairs fell below that of tumor region pairs. Tumors reached a significantly greater top-250-clone fraction than blood did (p = 0.039).

Co-extraction of RNA and DNA was performed on roughly 20-33 mg of unsorted bulk tissue. Patients diagnosed with primary liver carcinoma received treatment through surgical resection. This clonotype came up once. The antigen remains unidentified. This CDR3 spans 14 amino acids. Per germline, CDR1 MNHEY and CDR2 SVGEGT. Trimming left V 6 bases short and J 3 bases short, with 12 bases between. The receptor's source is a man aged 35-49 years with primary liver carcinoma and hepatitis B virus infection. The chain recombines TRBV6-2 or TRBV6-3 with TRBJ2-1; D is unresolved. Sequenced material: liver tumor tissue from sampling region 3. The subset was: tumor region T3, left-lateral pole. CDR3 DNA sequence: TGTGCCAGCAGCTACCGAGACTTCTACAATGAGCAGTTCTTC. Translated, it gives CASSYRDFYNEQFF.